The 27 T cell receptor beta chains listed next were all sequenced from one sample in a study of T cell changes during pregnancy in multiple sclerosis. The assay was immunoSEQ multiplex PCR, and TCRdb's table has in-frame clones only and misses some. The profile shows tens of thousands of clones, 91% of them singletons. The specimen comprised peripheral blood, sampled in the third trimester of pregnancy. The receptors derive from a female donor in good health, enrolled as a control in a pregnancy study.

V usage is TRBV30 and J usage is TRBJ1-2; 7 bases agree with TRBD1. Germline CDR1 reads GTSNPN; CDR2 reads SVGIG (reference sequence). The length of the CDR3 is 16 residues. Unmatched junction bases numbered 18, after V lost 8 bases and J lost 3 bases. The CDR3 sequence is CARIPHQGGTYYGYTF. In DNA, the CDR3 is TGTGCCCGGATACCTCACCAGGGGGGAACCTACTATGGCTACACCTTC.

The J gene is TRBJ2-1, the V gene TRBV4-2; a weak D match, TRBD2 (6 bases). The germline gives CDR1 LGHNA, CDR2 YNFKEQ. The germline V and J ends were trimmed by 0 bases and 7 bases, with 31 bases remaining between them. The CDR3 contains 21 residues. The CDR3, as DNA: TGTGCCAGCAGCCAAGAAGTGGGCGCGTCGGGGTTACTCCAGGCGGGGAATGAGCAGTTCTTC. Translating it yields CASSQEVGASGLLQAGNEQFF.

This clone was observed a handful of times. The gene calls are TRBV29-1 and TRBJ1-4; 7 nucleotides agree with TRBD1. CDR1 is SQVTM, CDR2 ANQGSEA, per germline. This CDR3 has 13 residues. V was clipped by 4 bases and J by 7 bases; unmatched bases: 6. The CDR3 DNA reads as TGCAGCGTTGGCGACAGGGTTAGTGAAAAACTGTTTTTT. This encodes CSVGDRVSEKLFF.

The V gene is TRBV10-1, the J gene TRBJ1-2; weak D call: TRBD1 (6 bases). Per germline, CDR1 WNHNN and CDR2 SYGVQD (reference sequence). This CDR3 is built from 13 residues. Trimming took off 5 bases at V and 8 bases at J, with 15 bases between the two ends. The DNA of the CDR3 is TGCGCCAGCAGTACAAGACAGGACCCAGGCTACACCTTC. The encoded protein is CASSTRQDPGYTF.

The V and J genes are TRBV7-9 and TRBJ2-1; D is perhaps TRBD2 (7 bases). The CDR3 is 16 residues long. Germline-derived CDR1 and CDR2 are SEHNR and FQNEAQ (reference sequence). V was clipped by 5 bases and J by 4 bases, with 18 bases between them. In DNA, the CDR3 is TGTGCCAGCAGCCCACTCCGGGGGGCCACGTACAATGAGCAGTTCTTC. This sequence encodes CASSPLRGATYNEQFF.

The chain is built from TRBV9 and TRBJ2-1; 8 bases are a match to TRBD2. The CDR3 length is 14 residues. In germline, CDR1 is SGDLS, CDR2 YYNGEE. Germline trimming cut 2 bases from V and 7 bases from J; bases unmatched to any gene: 5. The CDR3 here is CASSVAGGWNEQFF. The CDR3 DNA reads TGTGCCAGCAGCGTGGCGGGAGGTTGGAATGAGCAGTTCTTC. The entire variable domain, with the rest obtained from reference TRBV9 and TRBJ2-1, is as follows: DSGVTQTPKHLITATGQRVTLRCSPRSGDLSVYWYQQSLDQGLQFLIQYYNGEERAKGNILERFSAQQFPDLHSELNLSSLELGDSALYFCASSVAGGWNEQFFGPGTRLTVL.

The rearrangement joins TRBV5-3 to TRBJ1-5, with D possibly TRBD1 on 5 matching bases. TRBV5-3 carries the ORF label, with uncertain function. This CDR3 has 15 residues. V was pared by 4 bases and J by 2 bases, with 13 bases between. The CDR3 region has the DNA TGTGCCAGAAGCGAGATTCAGGGTGGCAATCAGCCCCAGCATTTT. Protein product: CARSEIQGGNQPQHF.

The V and J genes are TRBV7-3 and TRBJ2-5; 7 nucleotides align to TRBD2. V trimming: 1 base; J trimming: 2 bases; junction bases outside the gene matches: 4. The CDR3 is 15 amino acids. Germline V gives CDR1 SGHTA, CDR2 FQGTGA. CDR3 region: CASSLIAGFQETQYF. In nucleotides, the CDR3 is TGTGCCAGCAGCTTAATAGCGGGCTTTCAAGAGACCCAGTACTTC.

This clone is a singleton in its sample. The V and J genes are TRBV5-1 and TRBJ2-3; the match to TRBD2 covers 10 bases. CDR3 length equals 14 residues. V shed 4 bases, J shed 5 bases, and the junction held 4 bases outside the gene matches. Germline V lookup: CDR1 SGHRS, CDR2 YFSETQ. The CDR3 here is CASSPSGSGDTQYF. The CDR3 DNA reads TGCGCCAGCAGCCCTAGCGGGAGTGGAGATACGCAGTATTTT.

This chain links TRBV28 with TRBJ1-2; D ambiguous. Trimming pared 1 base from V and 8 bases from J, leaving 23 bases between. Germline V lookup: CDR1 MDHEN, CDR2 SYDVKM. The CDR3 has 17 amino acids. The CDR3 loop is CASSLFVGMEGSKGYTF. DNA of the CDR3: TGTGCCAGCAGTTTATTTGTTGGCATGGAGGGAAGTAAAGGCTACACCTTC.

The chain recombines TRBV7-9 with TRBJ2-1; possible D gene TRBD2, 5 bases. The V gene lost 1 base and the J gene lost 8 bases, with 9 bases spanning the gap. CDR1 and CDR2 (germline): SEHNR, FQNEAQ (reference sequence). There are 13 residues in the CDR3. The CDR3 region is CASSLVSSDEQFF. In DNA, the CDR3 is TGTGCCAGCAGCTTAGTTAGTAGCGATGAGCAGTTCTTC.

The chain uses TRBV10-3 and TRBJ1-2; weak D call: TRBD1 (5 bases). Germline-derived CDR1 and CDR2 are ENHRY and SYGVKD. The CDR3 totals 13 residues. V gave up 7 bases and J gave up 8 bases, with 17 bases separating them. CDR3: CAINGGGFEGYTF. The CDR3 DNA sequence: TGTGCCATCAATGGGGGGGGGTTCGAAGGCTACACCTTC.

This chain connects TRBV13 to TRBJ2-3, with a tentative D call TRBD2 (6 bases). The length of the CDR3 is 13 residues. CDR1 is PRHDT and CDR2 is FYEKMQ in the germline V gene (reference sequence). V gave up 5 bases and J gave up 4 bases, with 10 bases separating them. The CDR3 reads CASSGASADTQYF. The CDR3 coding sequence is TGTGCCAGCAGCGGGGCTAGCGCAGATACGCAGTATTTT. The entire variable domain, with the rest obtained from reference TRBV13 and TRBJ2-3, is as follows: AAGVIQSPRHLIKEKRETATLKCYPIPRHDTVYWYQQGPGQDPQFLISFYEKMQSDKGSIPDRFSAQQFSDYHSELNMSSLELGDSALYFCASSGASADTQYFGPGTRLTVL.

V and J are TRBV25-1 and TRBJ2-7, with 7 nucleotides matching TRBD2. V was pared by 8 bases and J by 2 bases, with 6 bases of the junction left unmatched. The CDR3 totals 13 residues. From germline, CDR1 is MGHDK and CDR2 SYGVNS. CDR3 DNA sequence: TGTGCCAGCGAGGGACTACCCACCTACGAGCAGTACTTC. This translates into CASEGLPTYEQYF.

V usage is TRBV9 and J usage is TRBJ2-1; TRBD1 is a possible D gene (6 bases). Germline CDR1 and CDR2: SGDLS and YYNGEE. The CDR3 runs to 15 residues. The ends were cut back, 0 bases at V and 2 bases at J, with 9 bases in the middle. The CDR3 nucleotides read TGTGCCAGCAGCGTAGACAGGGCCACCTACAATGAGCAGTTCTTC. Translation: CASSVDRATYNEQFF.

In this sample, this clone turned up once. V usage is TRBV4-1 and J usage is TRBJ1-1; TRBD1 matches at 9 bases. V was pared by 3 bases and J by 4 bases, with 12 bases of the junction left unmatched. Germline CDR1 MGHRA, CDR2 YSYEKL. CDR3 length: 17 amino acids. DNA of the CDR3: TGCGCCAGCAGCCACCCTTACAGGGGGCGCGTTCCCACTGAAGCTTTCTTT. This gives the protein CASSHPYRGRVPTEAFF.

V is TRBV19 and J is TRBJ2-1; D may be TRBD1 (6 bases). CDR3 length: 19 amino acids. Deletions cut 6 bases from V and 10 bases from J, with 34 bases between. From germline, CDR1 is LNHDA and CDR2 SQIVND (reference sequence). In DNA form, the CDR3 reads TGTGCCAGTAGCTTCTCGTCGGGACAATTCCTAGATAGGGGTAGAGAGCAGTTCTTC. This gives the protein CASSFSSGQFLDRGREQFF.

This clone has just one count. The rearrangement links TRBV10-3 to TRBJ2-1; 8 nucleotides align to TRBD1. Germline CDR1 is ENHRY and CDR2 is SYGVKD. With 5 bases clipped from V and 14 bases from J, the junction kept 11 bases outside the gene matches. The CDR3 is 13 amino acids. The CDR3 reads CAISLPGTGREFF. The CDR3 nucleotides read TGTGCCATCAGTCTGCCCGGGACAGGAAGAGAGTTCTTC.

V usage is TRBV11-2 and J usage is TRBJ1-2, with D tentatively TRBD1 (6 bases). The CDR3 totals 14 residues. Trimming left V 5 bases short and J 8 bases short, with 18 bases between. Germline V CDR1 and CDR2: SGHAT, FQNNGV. The CDR3 DNA reads as TGTGCCAGCAGCGTAGCGTTACAGGGAGTAGGCTACACCTTC. This gives the protein CASSVALQGVGYTF.

This clone was counted once. V gene TRBV18 combines with J gene TRBJ1-2, with D unresolved. Germline V gene lookup returns CDR1 KGHSH and CDR2 LQKENI. With 3 bases removed from V and 8 bases from J, the gap between germline ends came to 16 bases. The CDR3 runs to 14 residues. The CDR3 spells CASSPLPRSEGYTF. The CDR3 bases are TGTGCCAGCTCACCCCTCCCGAGGTCTGAGGGCTACACCTTC.

The chain employs TRBV7-9 and TRBJ2-1; TRBD2 agrees at 11 bases. V lost 2 bases to trimming and J lost 8 bases; unmatched junction nucleotides: 11. This CDR3 comprises 17 residues. Germline V gene sequence: CDR1 SEHNR, CDR2 FQNEAQ (reference sequence). The CDR3 region has the DNA TGTGCCAGCAGCTTACCCCCGGGACTAGCGGATAACGATGAGCAGTTCTTC. This gives the protein CASSLPPGLADNDEQFF.

This chain links TRBV9 with TRBJ2-2; D uncertain. Trimming stripped 2 bases from V and 0 bases from J, with 8 bases between. Germline assignment: CDR1 SGDLS and CDR2 YYNGEE. The CDR3 length is 15 residues. CDR3 in DNA: TGTGCCAGCAGCGTCTCGACTTCGAACACCGGGGAGCTGTTTTTT. Translating it yields CASSVSTSNTGELFF.

In its sample, this clone was seen once. V gene TRBV29-1 combines with J gene TRBJ2-5, with D possibly being TRBD2 (5 bases). The CDR3 sequence is 10 residues long. Trimming removed 7 bases at V and 5 bases at J, with 8 bases between. The germline gives CDR1 SQVTM, CDR2 ANQGSEA. The CDR3 here is CSGWRETQYF. Written as DNA, the CDR3 is TGCAGCGGCTGGAGGGAGACCCAGTACTTC.

This clone was seen more than once but under ten times. This chain connects TRBV10-3 to TRBJ1-2; TRBD1 matches at 11 bases. The germline V gene has CDR1 ENHRY and CDR2 SYGVKD. V dropped 6 bases and J dropped 2; count of bases not matched to a gene: 8. This CDR3 is 16 amino acids long. Here the CDR3 reads CAISSGQGAPNYGYTF. The CDR3 DNA reads TGTGCCATCAGCTCAGGACAGGGGGCCCCGAACTATGGCTACACCTTC.

The chain has TRBV7-9 and TRBJ2-7; 7 bases are shared with TRBD2. Germline-derived CDR1 and CDR2 are SEHNR and FQNEAQ (reference sequence). This CDR3 has 15 residues. V lost 4 bases to trimming and J lost 4 bases; unmatched junction nucleotides: 10. CDR3 coding DNA: TGTGCCAGCAGCTCAGGGCGGGAGATTTCTTACGAGCAGTACTTC. Its translation: CASSSGREISYEQYF.

The V and J genes are TRBV19 and TRBJ1-3; D ambiguous. V was trimmed by 6 bases and J by 9 bases, leaving 18 bases between them. There are 14 residues in the CDR3. The germline CDR1 and CDR2 sequences are LNHDA and SQIVND (reference sequence). CDR3 region: CASSTTDSSFTIYF. Here the CDR3 DNA reads TGTGCCAGTAGCACCACGGACTCCTCCTTCACCATATATTTT.

The chain links TRBV30 to TRBJ2-4; a weak D match, TRBD2 (6 bases). Germline V CDR1 and CDR2: GTSNPN, SVGIG (reference sequence). V dropped 2 bases and J dropped 10 bases, with 18 bases sitting between them. The CDR3 is 14 residues long. The CDR3 region is CAWSPPGLGGIQYF. CDR3 nucleotides: TGTGCCTGGAGTCCACCGGGACTTGGGGGTATTCAGTACTTC. The full variable domain, in which reference TRBV30 and TRBJ2-4 provide the parts outside the CDR3, is SQTIHQWPATLVQPVGSPLSLECTVEGTSNPNLYWYRQAAGRGLQLLFYSVGIGQISSEVPQNLSASRPQDRQFILSSKKLLLSDSGFYLCAWSPPGLGGIQYFGAGTRLSVL.